This TCR beta chain originates from a study of radiotherapy plus CTLA-4 blockade in lung cancer. Study background: Roughly 17% of enrolled patients responded objectively, and roughly 31% had disease control.

Ipilimumab CTLA-4 blockade and focal radiation were given to patients with chemo-refractory metastatic non-small-cell lung cancer. TCRdb's copy holds only in-frame clones and misses some; the assay was immunoSEQ multiplex PCR. The sample includes tens of thousands of clones, about 80% seen only once; the top ten take 0.84%. A word on this clone: Its cognate antigen is unknown.

V was pared by 5 bases and J by 3 bases, with 12 bases of the junction left unmatched. This CDR3 spans 17 amino acids. Germline CDR1 reads SGHTA; CDR2 reads FQGNSA. Findings of the study overall: Radiotherapy with ipilimumab was followed by blood expansion of tumor-derived clones. The authors reported that early blood T cell clone dynamics, with interferon-beta, best predicted response.

The sequence derives from a human donor with non-small cell lung cancer who had stable disease on radiotherapy plus ipilimumab. The sequencing here drew on peripheral blood, taken from a patient treated with radiotherapy plus ipilimumab. This chain connects TRBV7-2 to TRBJ2-5; 10 bases map to TRBD2. The CDR3 DNA reads TGTGCCAGCAGCCCGCCTCCGGGACTAGCGAGAGAAGAGACCCAGTACTTC. This codes for CASSPPPGLAREETQYF.